The 4 T cell receptor beta chains reported below all come from one sample, sequenced in a study of neurological immune-mediated disorders. TCRdb passed the 5' RACE reads through MiXCR, listing each CDR3 protein once. This sample has some 26,000 distinct CDR3 sequences, with approximately 6.6% found just once. The sequenced sample was PBMCs. The receptors were sampled from a woman in her 50s in good health.

This clonotype was recorded many times. V and J are TRBV5-1 and TRBJ2-3; D is undetermined. CDR1 is SGHRS and CDR2 is YFSETQ in the germline V gene. The germline V and J ends were trimmed by 0 bases and 0 bases, with 5 bases remaining between them. This CDR3 is 14 amino acids long. In nucleotides, the CDR3 is TGCGCCAGCAGCTTGGCTCGAAGCACAGATACGCAGTATTTT. Translating it yields CASSLARSTDTQYF.

This clonotype was observed many times. The rearrangement links TRBV20-1 to TRBJ1-2, with D unclear. The ends were cut back, 4 bases at V and 1 base at J, with 10 bases in the middle. The CDR3 loop spans 13 amino acids. Germline CDR1 DFQATT, CDR2 SNEGSKA (reference sequence). The CDR3 reads CSANPTYNYGYTF. In DNA, the CDR3 is TGCAGTGCTAACCCCACTTATAACTATGGCTACACCTTC.

This clonotype was seen a single time. This may come from a read error, since a much larger clone is one base off. Here the CDR3 reads CASSLDFTETRYF. The CDR3 bases are TGCGCCAGCAGCTTAGACTTCACGGAGACCCGGTACTTC. V gene TRBV5-1 combines with J gene TRBJ2-5; D is unclear. There are 13 residues in the CDR3. The germline gives CDR1 SGHRS, CDR2 YFSETQ.

At least ten counts were recorded for this clonotype. The chain couples TRBV12-3 or TRBV12-4 to TRBJ1-5; D gene uncertain. The length of the CDR3 is 13 residues. V lost 1 base to trimming and J lost 7 bases, with 8 bases between them. In DNA, the CDR3 is TGTGCCAGCAGTTTAGAGGGTGGGCAGCCCCAGCATTTT. This translates into CASSLEGGQPQHF.